The 16 T cell receptor beta chains reported below all come from one sample, sequenced in a study of CD8 T cells in ankylosing spondylitis. For these TCRs, the target antigens are not known. TCRdb re-called the 5' RACE reads through MiXCR, storing one row per CDR3 protein. Here the sample spans some 840,000 distinct CDR3 sequences, 10% to 15% being singletons. Study outcomes and limitations: A motif of seven or eight highly homologous TCR beta variants was seen as apparently characteristic of ankylosing spondylitis blood.

What was sequenced was blood, either unsorted or a sorted T cell fraction (not recorded which). Receptors originate from a male donor with ankylosing spondylitis.

In this sample, this clonotype turned up many times. The V and J genes are TRBV20-1 and TRBJ2-7; 9 positions match TRBD1. V shed 6 bases, J shed 6 bases, and the junction held 9 bases outside the gene matches. The CDR3 loop spans 13 amino acids. Germline-derived CDR1 and CDR2 are DFQATT and SNEGSKA (reference sequence). The CDR3 coding sequence is TGCAGTGCCATTCGGACAGGGGAAGGCGAGCAGTACTTC. This gives the protein CSAIRTGEGEQYF.

This clonotype was seen a handful of times. The rearrangement uses TRBV20-1 and TRBJ1-2; 7 positions match TRBD1. Germline assignment: CDR1 DFQATT and CDR2 SNEGSKA (reference sequence). V lost 0 bases and J lost 3; bases outside the gene matches: 7. The CDR3 runs 15 residues. CDR3 in DNA: TGCAGTGCTAGAGATCCAGGCAGGGGGGACTATGGCTACACCTTC. Protein sequence: CSARDPGRGDYGYTF.

This clonotype has just a few counts. The genes are TRBV4-1 and TRBJ2-7; no definite D call. This CDR3 has 13 residues. CDR1 and CDR2 (germline): MGHRA, YSYEKL. V lost 3 bases and J 1 base, leaving 7 bases between the germline ends. In nucleotides, the CDR3 is TGCGCCAGCAGCCACCTGGGTTCCTACGAGCAGTACTTC. The encoded protein is CASSHLGSYEQYF.

This clonotype was seen repeatedly, ten times or more. V gene TRBV11-2 combines with J gene TRBJ2-5; the D gene is possibly TRBD1 (5 bases). Germline V gives CDR1 SGHAT, CDR2 FQNNGV. CDR3 length equals 19 residues. V was pared by 5 bases and J by 1 base, with 26 bases between. CDR3 coding DNA: TGTGCCAGCAGCGCACCCTTCGACAGCAACCCTATTATCCAAGAGACCCAGTACTTC. This codes for CASSAPFDSNPIIQETQYF.

This clonotype was found many times. V is TRBV20-1 and J is TRBJ2-7; 8 nucleotides line up with TRBD2. Germline V CDR1 and CDR2: DFQATT, SNEGSKA (reference sequence). The CDR3 extends over 12 amino acids. V trimming: 6 bases; J trimming: 3 bases; junction bases outside the gene matches: 4. The CDR3 region is CSAALAVYEQYF. As DNA, the CDR3 is TGCAGTGCCGCACTAGCGGTCTACGAGCAGTACTTC.

This chain's CDR3 is CASSLARAGRGGELFF. In DNA form, the CDR3 reads TGTGCCAGCAGCTTAGCGCGGGCAGGGCGTGGCGGGGAGCTGTTTTTT. The V call is TRBV7-8, the J call TRBJ2-2; D tentatively reads TRBD1 or TRBD2 (5 bases each). V lost 0 bases, J lost 7 bases, and 15 bases lay in between. The V gene's germline CDR1 is SGHVS and CDR2 FQNEAQ. The CDR3 spans 16 residues.

The chain has TRBV7-9 and TRBJ2-5; D gene uncertain. Between the trimmed V and J ends, which lost 5 bases and 9 bases, there was a span of 13 bases. The CDR3 has 12 residues. Germline assignment: CDR1 SEHNR and CDR2 FQNEAQ (reference sequence). The CDR3 loop reads CASSHPVGSQYF. Here the CDR3 DNA reads TGTGCCAGCAGCCATCCCGTTGGGTCCCAGTACTTC.

The V and J genes are TRBV5-4 and TRBJ1-2; 7 bases are shared with TRBD1. Per the germline V gene, CDR1 is SGHNT and CDR2 is YYREEE (reference sequence). The CDR3 is 13 amino acids. V lost 3 bases and J lost 6; bases outside the gene matches: 5. CDR3 residues: CASSSKGANGYTF. In nucleotides, the CDR3 is TGTGCCAGCAGCTCAAAGGGGGCAAATGGCTACACCTTC.

The rearrangement joins TRBV12-3 or TRBV12-4 to TRBJ1-2; a weak D match, TRBD1 (5 bases). CDR3 length: 15 amino acids. The V end was cut by 3 bases, the J end by 2 bases, with 13 bases between. The CDR3: CASSFGTHRNYGYTF. The CDR3 DNA reads TGTGCCAGCAGTTTTGGCACCCACAGGAACTATGGCTACACCTTC.

This chain connects TRBV12-3 or TRBV12-4 to TRBJ2-1; D gene uncertain. Trimming removed 4 bases at V and 9 bases at J, with 7 bases between. CDR3 size: 11 residues. The CDR3 DNA reads TGTGCCAGCAGTTCGACCGGTGAGCAGTTCTTC. Its translation is CASSSTGEQFF.

A few counts support this clonotype. The chain couples TRBV19 to TRBJ2-1; 10 bases agree with TRBD2. This CDR3 comprises 17 residues. Trimming took 0 bases from V and 4 from J; bases not matched to a gene: 6. Germline loops: CDR1 LNHDA, CDR2 SQIVND (reference sequence). CDR3 protein: CASSIDMTSGPYNEQFF. The CDR3 DNA reads as TGTGCCAGTAGTATAGACATGACTAGCGGGCCGTACAATGAGCAGTTCTTC.

The rearrangement links TRBV20-1 to TRBJ2-1; D remains unclear. Germline CDR1 and CDR2: DFQATT and SNEGSKA (reference sequence). CDR3 size: 15 residues. The CDR3 is CSGLTPVPNVGEQFF. In DNA form, the CDR3 reads TGCAGCGGCCTTACCCCGGTGCCCAATGTCGGTGAGCAGTTCTTC.

This clonotype was seen a few times. This rearrangement joins TRBV7-2 to TRBJ2-5, with D possibly being TRBD1 or TRBD2 (5 bases each). V was shortened by 5 bases and J by 4 bases, with 17 bases between the two germline ends. This CDR3 region has 15 residues. Germline V gene data show CDR1 as SGHTA and CDR2 as FQGNSA. CDR3 sequence: CASSLRGASGETQYF. The CDR3 DNA is TGTGCCAGCAGCCTCCGGGGCGCTTCGGGAGAGACCCAGTACTTC.

This clonotype appeared a few times. The V gene is TRBV9, the J gene TRBJ1-1; D gene unclear. Germline CDR1 is SGDLS and CDR2 is YYNGEE. This CDR3 contains 15 residues. Trimming stripped 1 base from V and 0 bases from J, with 10 bases between. CDR3 region: CASSVSVRMNTEAFF. In nucleotides, the CDR3 is TGTGCCAGCAGCGTATCGGTCAGAATGAACACTGAAGCTTTCTTT.

In this sample, this clonotype turned up a few times. The V call is TRBV7-2, the J call TRBJ2-1; 10 nucleotides match TRBD2. CDR1 SGHTA and CDR2 FQGNSA come from the germline V gene. The trim removed 7 bases at V and 4 bases at J, leaving 10 bases unmatched. The CDR3 covers 16 residues. CDR3 sequence (DNA): TGTGCCAGCACCGGGGGGGTAGCGGGAGGTTACAATGAGCAGTTCTTC. It yields the protein CASTGGVAGGYNEQFF. Variable domain in full (rest from reference TRBV7-2 and TRBJ2-1): GAGVSQSPSNKVTEKGKDVELRCDPISGHTALYWYRQSLGQGLEFLIYFQGNSAPDKSGLPSDRFSAERTGGSVSTLTIQRTQQEDSAVYLCASTGGVAGGYNEQFFGPGTRLTVL.

The V gene is TRBV20-1, the J gene TRBJ2-7; perhaps D is TRBD1 or TRBD2 (6 bases each). The germline gives CDR1 DFQATT, CDR2 SNEGSKA (reference sequence). V lost 5 bases and J 2 bases, leaving 13 bases between the germline ends. The CDR3 length is 13 residues. The CDR3 is CSALPGAAYEQYF. The CDR3 region has the DNA TGCAGTGCTCTTCCGGGGGCGGCCTACGAGCAGTACTTC.